Below are 27 T cell receptor beta chains sequenced from a single sample in a study of T cells after yellow fever vaccination. TCRdb re-called the 5' RACE reads with MiXCR, one entry per CDR3 protein. The sample holds 280,000 or so distinct CDR3 sequences; around 9.3% are singletons and the top ten take about 3%. This material consisted of CD4+ T cells sorted from PBMCs, taken 5 days after the yellow fever booster vaccination. These receptors were obtained from a man aged 18 to 29 who received the YFV17D yellow fever vaccine.

The chain is built from TRBV5-1 and TRBJ2-2, with D hard to call. The germline V gene has CDR1 SGHRS and CDR2 YFSETQ. V shed 0 bases and J shed 5 bases, with 11 bases lying between them. The CDR3 spans 15 residues. The CDR3 loop reads CASSLAGIGTGELFF. Written as DNA, the CDR3 is TGCGCCAGCAGCTTGGCCGGTATCGGGACCGGGGAGCTGTTTTTT.

This chain links TRBV29-1 with TRBJ1-2; 7 bases are a match to TRBD1. The J segment lost 8 bases and the V segment lost 7 bases, leaving 7 bases of the junction unmatched. From germline, CDR1 is SQVTM and CDR2 ANQGSEA. The CDR3 has 11 amino acids. CDR3 nucleotides: TGCAGCGCCGACAGGGAATTGGGCTACACCTTC. This translates into CSADRELGYTF.

This clonotype occurred a few times. J is TRBJ2-3 and V is TRBV9; no reliable D call. Germline CDR1 reads SGDLS; CDR2 reads YYNGEE. The V gene lost 4 bases and the J gene lost 2 bases, with 11 bases spanning the gap. This CDR3 region has 14 residues. CDR3 in DNA: TGTGCCAGCAGCCGGCTGAGCAACACAGATACGCAGTATTTT. The encoded protein is CASSRLSNTDTQYF.

This clonotype was seen repeatedly, ten times or more. The J gene is TRBJ1-5, the V gene TRBV10-1; D is undetermined. Trimming took off 2 bases at V and 9 bases at J, with 8 bases between the two ends. The CDR3 is 12 amino acids. Germline V gene data show CDR1 as WNHNN and CDR2 as SYGVQD (reference sequence). Here the CDR3 reads CASSENGRPQHF. As DNA, the CDR3 is TGCGCCAGCAGTGAGAACGGGAGGCCCCAGCATTTT.

This clonotype came up many times. V is TRBV28 and J is TRBJ2-3, with 10 bases matching TRBD2. This CDR3 comprises 15 residues. Per germline, CDR1 MDHEN and CDR2 SYDVKM. V trimming: 6 bases; J trimming: 5 bases; junction bases outside the gene matches: 8. CDR3: CASRVPLAGLDTQYF. Written as DNA, the CDR3 is TGTGCCAGCAGGGTCCCACTAGCGGGGCTAGATACGCAGTATTTT.

In its sample, this clonotype was seen a few times. The rearrangement links TRBV5-6 to TRBJ2-5, with 7 bases matching TRBD1. The CDR3 extends over 13 amino acids. The junction had 4 bases not matched to a gene; V was cut back by 3 bases and J by 5 bases. In germline, CDR1 is SGHDT, CDR2 YYEEEE. Here the CDR3 reads CASSSARGETQYF. The CDR3 region has the DNA TGTGCCAGCAGCTCAGCCAGGGGGGAGACCCAGTACTTC.

This chain links TRBV5-1 with TRBJ1-5; D gene ambiguous. This CDR3 is built from 15 residues. V lost 0 bases and J lost 3, with 10 bases in between. From germline, CDR1 is SGHRS and CDR2 YFSETQ. The CDR3 reads CASSLVTQLNQPQHF. The CDR3 DNA is TGCGCCAGCAGCTTGGTGACACAACTCAATCAGCCCCAGCATTTT.

This clonotype occurred many times. V gene TRBV12-3 or TRBV12-4 combines with J gene TRBJ1-1; the D is unclear. The CDR3 runs 14 residues. Between the trimmed V and J ends, which lost 6 bases and 2 bases, there was a span of 13 bases. The CDR3 DNA follows: TGTGCCAGCAGGCTTCAGACATCTAACACTGAAGCTTTCTTT. Translation: CASRLQTSNTEAFF.

This clonotype was detected only a few times. The chain employs TRBV20-1 and TRBJ2-2, with TRBD2 matching 9 bases. The trim removed 4 bases at V and 6 bases at J, leaving 3 bases unmatched. Germline CDR1 reads DFQATT; CDR2 reads SNEGSKA (reference sequence). The CDR3 runs to 13 residues. The CDR3 loop reads CSATWTSAGELFF. DNA of the CDR3: TGCAGTGCTACCTGGACTAGCGCCGGGGAGCTGTTTTTT.

This chain links TRBV6-5 with TRBJ1-3, with D uncertain. V lost 7 bases and J lost 4, with 11 bases in between. The CDR3 runs 13 residues. CDR1 is MNHEY, CDR2 SVGAGI, per germline. CDR3 nucleotide sequence: TGTGCCAGCACCCGGGTGGGCGGAAACACCATATATTTT. Translation: CASTRVGGNTIYF.

This clonotype was counted between two and nine times. The rearrangement links TRBV11-3 to TRBJ2-2; D perhaps matches TRBD2 (6 bases). The ends were cut back, 5 bases at V and 3 bases at J, with 13 bases in the middle. CDR3 length: 15 residues. Germline V gives CDR1 SGHNT, CDR2 YENEEA. CDR3: CASSADPGDTGELFF. The CDR3 DNA reads as TGTGCCAGCAGCGCGGACCCGGGGGACACCGGGGAGCTGTTTTTT.

This clonotype has just a few counts. The rearrangement joins TRBV7-2 to TRBJ2-4; TRBD1 matches 8 bases. Germline V lookup: CDR1 SGHTA, CDR2 FQGNSA. The V and J ends lost 5 bases and 6 bases, in that order; junction bases with no gene match: 6. CDR3 size: 14 residues. CDR3 amino acids: CASSNRDRTNIQYF. As DNA, the CDR3 is TGTGCCAGCAGCAACCGGGACAGGACAAACATTCAGTACTTC.

The J gene is TRBJ1-2, the V gene TRBV24-1; D remains ambiguous. The germline V and J ends were trimmed by 5 bases and 6 bases, with 12 bases remaining between them. Germline V CDR1 and CDR2: KGHDR, SFDVKD. This CDR3 comprises 13 residues. DNA for the CDR3: TGTGCCACCAGTGGCCCCACCGTTGATGGCTACACCTTC. Protein: CATSGPTVDGYTF.

The chain has TRBV7-6 and TRBJ2-5; no reliable D call. The CDR3 is made up of 15 amino acids. Germline V CDR1 and CDR2: SGHVS, FNYEAQ. The V gene lost 5 bases and the J gene lost 0 bases, with 13 bases spanning the gap. The CDR3 nucleotides read TGTGCCAGCAGCCATTCCGGAGAGTACCAAGAGACCCAGTACTTC. Its protein product is CASSHSGEYQETQYF.

This clonotype came up a few times. The rearrangement joins TRBV27 to TRBJ2-5, with TRBD2 matching over 7 bases. J gave up 0 bases and V 4 bases, and 11 bases lay outside the gene matches. This CDR3 is 17 amino acids long. CDR1 is MNHEY, CDR2 SMNVEV, per germline (reference sequence). Here the CDR3 reads CASSWEGPALYQETQYF. The CDR3 bases are TGTGCCAGCAGTTGGGAGGGGCCGGCCCTGTACCAAGAGACCCAGTACTTC.

The chain recombines TRBV6-1 with TRBJ1-6; D unclear. CDR3 length equals 13 residues. Germline V gives CDR1 MNHNS, CDR2 SASEGT. With 0 bases removed from V and 7 bases from J, the gap between germline ends came to 4 bases. The CDR3 bases are TGTGCCAGCAGTGAAGCCGGCAATTCACCCCTCCACTTT. Its protein is CASSEAGNSPLHF.

The CDR3 loop is CASSDYPRGGETQYF. The CDR3 DNA follows: TGTGCCAGCAGTGATTACCCCCGTGGCGGAGAGACCCAGTACTTC. The chain recombines TRBV25-1 with TRBJ2-5, with D unclear. Per germline, CDR1 MGHDK and CDR2 SYGVNS. V lost 3 bases and J 4 bases, leaving 15 bases between the germline ends. The CDR3 loop spans 15 amino acids. The full variable domain, its missing parts supplied by reference TRBV25-1 and TRBJ2-5, is EADIYQTPRYLVIGTGKKITLECSQTMGHDKMYWYQQDPGMELHLIHYSYGVNSTEKGDLSSESTVSRIRTEHFPLTLESARPSHTSQYLCASSDYPRGGETQYFGPGTRLLVL.

The sample holds a few counts of this clonotype. This chain joins TRBV5-1 and TRBJ1-5, with a weak D call TRBD1 (5 bases). Germline CDR1 and CDR2: SGHRS and YFSETQ. The CDR3 length is 15 residues. With 0 bases removed from V and 6 bases from J, the gap between germline ends came to 13 bases. The CDR3 DNA follows: TGCGCCAGCAGCTTGGAGGGGCGCATTGGTCAGCCCCAGCATTTT. It yields the protein CASSLEGRIGQPQHF.

V gene TRBV2 combines with J gene TRBJ1-6; D gene uncertain. CDR3 length: 15 amino acids. V lost 1 base to trimming and J lost 9 bases, with 13 bases between them. Per germline, CDR1 SNHLY and CDR2 FYNNEI. The CDR3, as DNA: TGTGCCAGCAGTGAAGGGTCGATAGAAGCTTCACCCCTCCACTTT. As protein: CASSEGSIEASPLHF.

This clonotype was counted ten times or more. The chain joins TRBV7-2 to TRBJ1-1; D ambiguous. There are 14 residues in the CDR3. Trimming left V 3 bases short and J 1 base short, with 9 bases between. Germline CDR1 SGHTA, CDR2 FQGNSA. CDR3 sequence (DNA): TGTGCCAGCAGCTTTGGACGGAAGAACACTGAAGCTTTCTTT. Translating gives CASSFGRKNTEAFF.

In this sample, this clonotype turned up a few times. V is TRBV20-1 and J is TRBJ2-3; 8 nucleotides align to TRBD2. CDR3 length: 13 amino acids. CDR1 is DFQATT and CDR2 is SNEGSKA in the germline V gene (reference sequence). V lost 2 bases, J lost 6 bases, and 4 bases stayed unmatched. This CDR3 is CSARYGGADTQYF. The CDR3 coding sequence is TGCAGTGCTAGATACGGGGGGGCCGATACGCAGTATTTT.

This clonotype was detected only a few times. The V gene is TRBV5-1, the J gene TRBJ1-2, with a weak D call TRBD1 (5 bases). From germline, CDR1 is SGHRS and CDR2 YFSETQ. The CDR3 is 13 residues long. With 4 bases removed from V and 5 bases from J, the gap between germline ends came to 12 bases. The CDR3 loop is CASSRDVLYGYTF. The CDR3 DNA is TGCGCCAGCAGCCGGGACGTCCTATATGGCTACACCTTC.

This clonotype occurred a few times. The chain links TRBV25-1 to TRBJ2-5; unclear D gene. The CDR3 is made up of 14 amino acids. CDR1 and CDR2 from the germline V gene are MGHDK and SYGVNS. V gave up 0 bases and J gave up 4 bases, with 9 bases separating them. CDR3 sequence (DNA): TGTGCCAGCAGTGAATACCGGTTTGTAGAGACCCAGTACTTC. Its translation is CASSEYRFVETQYF.

The chain is built from TRBV11-2 and TRBJ2-5; D ambiguous. V lost 6 bases and J 0 bases, leaving 8 bases between the germline ends. CDR3 length: 13 residues. Germline assignment: CDR1 SGHAT and CDR2 FQNNGV. The CDR3 DNA reads TGTGCCAGCAGAAACAAGAACCAAGAGACCCAGTACTTC. Its translation is CASRNKNQETQYF.

In its sample, this clonotype was seen a few times. The V and J genes are TRBV11-2 and TRBJ2-5, with D perhaps being TRBD1 or TRBD2 (5 bases each). The CDR3 extends over 13 amino acids. The V and J ends lost 5 bases and 2 bases respectively, with 9 bases between them. CDR1 and CDR2 from the germline V gene are SGHAT and FQNNGV. CDR3 sequence (DNA): TGTGCCAGCAGCGAGGGGCGGCAAGAGACCCAGTACTTC. It specifies CASSEGRQETQYF. The full variable domain, completed using reference TRBV11-2 and TRBJ2-5, is EAGVAQSPRYKIIEKRQSVAFWCNPISGHATLYWYQQILGQGPKLLIQFQNNGVVDDSQLPKDRFSAERLKGVDSTLKIQPAKLEDSAVYLCASSEGRQETQYFGPGTRLLVL.

The chain employs TRBV2 and TRBJ2-7; no reliable D call. The CDR3 runs 14 residues. Between the trimmed V and J ends, which lost 2 bases and 3 bases, there was a span of 11 bases. Germline values: CDR1 SNHLY, CDR2 FYNNEI. CDR3 sequence: CASSESLRYYEQYV. In DNA, the CDR3 is TGTGCCAGCAGTGAATCATTGCGGTACTACGAGCAGTACGTC.

This clonotype was counted between two and nine times. The chain combines TRBV7-9 with TRBJ1-1; D unresolved. The CDR3 has 13 amino acids. V gave up 9 bases and J gave up 6 bases, with 17 bases separating them. Germline CDR1 and CDR2: SEHNR and FQNEAQ (reference sequence). CDR3 residues: CASKDGVGAEAFF. The CDR3 DNA reads TGTGCCAGTAAAGACGGGGTCGGGGCTGAAGCTTTCTTT. Drawing the rest from reference TRBV7-9 and TRBJ1-1, the complete variable domain is DTGVSQNPRHKITKRGQNVTFRCDPISEHNRLYWYRQTLGQGPEFLTYFQNEAQLEKSRLLSDRFSAERPKGSFSTLEIQRTEQGDSAMYLCASKDGVGAEAFFGQGTRLTVV.